This TCR beta chain came from a study of spatial heterogeneity in lung cancer. Study-level background: The donor population consisted of over 55 patients with untreated, early-stage non-small cell lung cancer.

This clonotype appeared a few times. The CDR3 runs to 15 residues. The germline gives CDR1 DFQATT, CDR2 SNEGSKA (reference sequence). V was trimmed by 0 bases and J by 0 bases, leaving 9 bases between them. TCRdb called the 5' RACE reads again in MiXCR, with one record for every CDR3 protein. The repertoire holds more than 40,000 distinct CDR3 sequences, with 20% to 25% as singletons. Time point noted: blood at routine non-recurrence follow-up after resection. The material was PBMCs, obtained at follow-up. This TCR came from a female donor with early-stage non-small cell lung cancer. The rearrangement joins TRBV20-1 to TRBJ1-3; weak D call: TRBD1 (5 bases). The CDR3 nucleotides read TGCAGTGCTAGAGATGGGGCGTACTCTGGAAACACCATATATTTT. This translates into CSARDGAYSGNTIYF.